Reported below is one T cell receptor beta chain. The data are from a study of blood T cell repertoires in COVID-19. Study-level background: The United States, Italy and Spain provided the acute and convalescent COVID-19 samples.

Categorization into cohorts depended on clinical history that participants reported. Per the study methods: By means of reference gene primer amplification, nucleated cell counts were estimated. This table comes from immunoSEQ multiplex PCR, and its TCRdb copy is limited to in-frame clones, with some not included. V and J calls and clone size are given by that table; D and trimming were obtained from the DNA. The sample holds roughly 260,000 clones, around nine tenths seen once. V lost 5 bases, J lost 6 bases, and 9 bases stayed unmatched. Germline V gene lookup returns CDR1 GTSNPN and CDR2 SVGIG (reference sequence). CDR3 length: 14 amino acids.

Source material: PBMCs or T cells enriched from blood (not recorded which). The origin of this receptor is a young woman who had recovered from COVID-19. V and J are TRBV30 and TRBJ1-2; 10 nucleotides align to TRBD1. CDR3 residues: CAWEIGQGVNGYTF. CDR3 DNA: TGTGCCTGGGAGATCGGACAGGGGGTAAATGGCTACACCTTC.